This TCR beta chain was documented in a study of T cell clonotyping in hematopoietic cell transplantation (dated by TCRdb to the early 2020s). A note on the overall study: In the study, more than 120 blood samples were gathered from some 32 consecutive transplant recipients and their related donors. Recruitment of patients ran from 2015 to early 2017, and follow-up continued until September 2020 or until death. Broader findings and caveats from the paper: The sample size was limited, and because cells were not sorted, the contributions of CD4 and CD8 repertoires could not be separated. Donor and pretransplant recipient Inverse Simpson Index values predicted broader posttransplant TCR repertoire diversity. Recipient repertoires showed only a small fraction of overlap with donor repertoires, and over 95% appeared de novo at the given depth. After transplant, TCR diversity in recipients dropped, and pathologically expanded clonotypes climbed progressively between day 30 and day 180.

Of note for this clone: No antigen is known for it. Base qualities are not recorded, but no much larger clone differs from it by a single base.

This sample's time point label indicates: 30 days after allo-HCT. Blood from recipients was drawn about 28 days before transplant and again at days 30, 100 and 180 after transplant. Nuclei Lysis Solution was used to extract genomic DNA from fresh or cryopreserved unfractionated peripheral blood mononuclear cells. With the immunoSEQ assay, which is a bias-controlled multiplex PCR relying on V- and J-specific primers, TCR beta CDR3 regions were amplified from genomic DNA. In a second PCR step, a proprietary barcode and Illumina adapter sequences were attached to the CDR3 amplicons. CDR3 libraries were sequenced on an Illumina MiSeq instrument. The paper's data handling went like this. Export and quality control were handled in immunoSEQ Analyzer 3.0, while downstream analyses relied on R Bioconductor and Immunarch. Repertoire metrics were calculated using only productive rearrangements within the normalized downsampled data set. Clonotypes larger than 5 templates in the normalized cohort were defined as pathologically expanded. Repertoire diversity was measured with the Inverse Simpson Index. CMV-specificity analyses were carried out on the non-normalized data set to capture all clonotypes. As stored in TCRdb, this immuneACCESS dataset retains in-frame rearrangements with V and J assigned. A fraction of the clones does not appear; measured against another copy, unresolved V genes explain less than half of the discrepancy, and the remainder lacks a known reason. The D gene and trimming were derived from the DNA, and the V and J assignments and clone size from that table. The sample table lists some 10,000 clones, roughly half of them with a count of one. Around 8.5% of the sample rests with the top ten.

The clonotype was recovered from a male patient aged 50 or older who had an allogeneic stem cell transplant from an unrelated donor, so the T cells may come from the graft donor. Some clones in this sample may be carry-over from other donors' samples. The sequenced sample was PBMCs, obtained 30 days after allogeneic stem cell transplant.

The DNA sequence is as follows: TGTGCCTGGACCTCTGGGATTAGCGGGGGAGGTGAGCAGTTCTTC. Its protein is CAWTSGISGGGEQFF. The V and J segments used are TRBV30 and TRBJ2-1; a stretch of 9 junction bases matches TRBD2. V is cut back by 4 bases and J by 9 bases, with 13 bases in the junction unmatched. Taken from cysteine to phenylalanine, the CDR3 has 15 residues. Only the CDR3 region is kept as DNA, spanning 45 bases read in frame from base 1. Reading the germline V gene (reference sequence) gives CDR1 GTSNPN and CDR2 SVGIG.